The clone carrying this T cell receptor (beta chain) was recorded at least ten times. Its target is not known. These data are taken from a study of regulatory T cells in long-lasting Graves disease. Findings of the study overall: TCR diversity was lower in persistent Graves' patients (versus newly diagnosed ones).

This CDR3 is 13 amino acids long. V was shortened by 5 bases and J by 2 bases, with 9 bases between the two germline ends. The V gene's germline CDR1 is KGHSH and CDR2 LQKENI. Library construction for TCR beta used iRepertoire HTBI primers and Arm-PCR of CDR3 regions. TCRdb processed the multiplex PCR reads anew with MiXCR; each CDR3 protein has one entry. The table records about 220,000 distinct CDR3 sequences, around 19% of them present only once. Time point of the sample: newly diagnosed GD, antithyroid drugs for less than 3 months. From PBMCs, RNA was extracted and then used to make the TCR library.

The chain carries TRBV18 and TRBJ1-1; D is unresolved. The sequenced sample was peripheral blood mononuclear cells (PBMCs), obtained at new diagnosis, from a patient treated with antithyroid drugs. The TCR originated in a female donor with Graves disease. The chain's CDR3 is CASSKNLNTEAFF. CDR3 bases: TGTGCCAGCTCAAAAAACCTAAACACTGAAGCTTTCTTT.